This T cell receptor beta chain was sequenced in a study of blood T cell repertoires in COVID-19. The V gene's germline CDR1 is MNHEY and CDR2 SVGAGI. This CDR3 is built from 15 residues. V shed 6 bases, J shed 7 bases, and the junction held 10 bases outside the gene matches. Here immunoSEQ multiplex PCR was the method, and the copy in TCRdb shows in-frame clones only, minus some. The table has over 85,000 clones, around 89% seen once. The chain carries TRBV6-5 and TRBJ2-1; TRBD1 agrees at 9 bases. The sequence was obtained from a woman aged 50 to 60 with acute or convalescent COVID-19. Sequencing was carried out using peripheral blood. CDR3 in DNA: TGTGCCAGCAGGTGGGGACAGGGCAGTGGAAATGAGCAGTTCTTC. Encoded protein: CASRWGQGSGNEQFF.